The clone carrying this T cell receptor beta chain was seen once. What it binds is unknown. This entry belongs to a study of tumor-infiltrating lymphocytes in localized non-small cell lung cancer. Background on the study: Patients included smokers and never-smokers with various histologies, some sampled after neoadjuvant chemotherapy.

This CDR3 has 17 amino acids. J gave up 2 bases and V 0 bases, and 3 bases lay outside the gene matches. Germline V lookup: CDR1 KGHSH, CDR2 LQKENI. Study-level points and caveats: Higher tumor T cell infiltration than in uninvolved lung was supported by TCRbeta sequencing. No link was found between tumor T-cell fraction and recurrence-free survival.

Using immunoSEQ multiplex PCR, the repertoire was profiled, and TCRdb retains in-frame clones only, with some absent. Here the sample spans about 13,000 clones, less than 85% being singletons. The rearrangement uses TRBV18 and TRBJ2-1; 11 positions match TRBD2. The clonotype was recovered from a human donor with non-small cell lung cancer. The sequenced material came from lung tumor tissue. As DNA, the CDR3 is TGTGCCAGCTCACCACCGAGTAGCGGGAGGGCCTACAATGAGCAGTTCTTC. Residues: CASSPPSSGRAYNEQFF.